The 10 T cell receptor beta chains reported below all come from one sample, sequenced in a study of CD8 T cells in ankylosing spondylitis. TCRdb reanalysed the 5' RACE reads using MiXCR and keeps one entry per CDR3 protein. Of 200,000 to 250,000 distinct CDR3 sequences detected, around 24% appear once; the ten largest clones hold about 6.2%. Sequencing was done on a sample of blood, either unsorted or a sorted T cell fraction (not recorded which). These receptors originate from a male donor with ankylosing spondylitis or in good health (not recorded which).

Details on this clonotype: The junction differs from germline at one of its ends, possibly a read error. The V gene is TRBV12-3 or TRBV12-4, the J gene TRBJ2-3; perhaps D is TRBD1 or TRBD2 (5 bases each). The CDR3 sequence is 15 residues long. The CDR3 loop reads CASSLGDGSTDTQYF. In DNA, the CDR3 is TGTGCCAGCAGCTTAGGGGACGGGAGCACAGATACGCAGTATTTT.

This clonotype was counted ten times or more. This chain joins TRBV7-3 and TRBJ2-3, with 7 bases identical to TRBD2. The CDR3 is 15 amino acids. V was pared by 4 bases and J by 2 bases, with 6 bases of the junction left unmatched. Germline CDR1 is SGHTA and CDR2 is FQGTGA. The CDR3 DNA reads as TGTGCCAGCAGCTACCGCGGGAGTTACACAGATACGCAGTATTTT. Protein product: CASSYRGSYTDTQYF.

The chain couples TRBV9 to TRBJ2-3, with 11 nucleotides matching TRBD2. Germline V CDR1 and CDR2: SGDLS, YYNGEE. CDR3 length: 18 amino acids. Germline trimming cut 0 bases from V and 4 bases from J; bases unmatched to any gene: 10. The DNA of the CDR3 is TGTGCCAGCAGCGTAGCTACCCGAACTAGCGGGAGATCAGATACGCAGTATTTT. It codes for CASSVATRTSGRSDTQYF. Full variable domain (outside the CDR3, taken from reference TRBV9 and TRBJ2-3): DSGVTQTPKHLITATGQRVTLRCSPRSGDLSVYWYQQSLDQGLQFLIQYYNGEERAKGNILERFSAQQFPDLHSELNLSSLELGDSALYFCASSVATRTSGRSDTQYFGPGTRLTVL.

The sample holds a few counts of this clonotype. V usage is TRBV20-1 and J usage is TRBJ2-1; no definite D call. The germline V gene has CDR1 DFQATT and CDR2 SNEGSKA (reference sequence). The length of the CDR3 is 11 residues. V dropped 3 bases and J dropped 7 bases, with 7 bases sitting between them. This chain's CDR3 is CSARQKNEQFF. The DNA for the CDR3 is TGCAGTGCTAGGCAGAAGAATGAGCAGTTCTTC.

The CDR3 loop reads CSVEDGDNYNEQFF. CDR3 nucleotides: TGCAGCGTTGAAGATGGGGACAACTACAATGAGCAGTTCTTC. This sequence joins TRBV29-1 and TRBJ2-1, with TRBD1 as a possible D gene (6 bases). Trimming cost V 0 bases and J 3 bases, with 9 bases left between them. This CDR3 has 14 amino acids. From germline, CDR1 is SQVTM and CDR2 ANQGSEA.

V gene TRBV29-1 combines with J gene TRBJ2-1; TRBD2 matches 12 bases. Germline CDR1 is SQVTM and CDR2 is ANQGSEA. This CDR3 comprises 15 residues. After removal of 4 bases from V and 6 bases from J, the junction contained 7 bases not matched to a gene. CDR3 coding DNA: TGCAGCGTTGGCCGGAGACTAGCGGGAGCCAATGAGCAGTTCTTC. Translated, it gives CSVGRRLAGANEQFF.

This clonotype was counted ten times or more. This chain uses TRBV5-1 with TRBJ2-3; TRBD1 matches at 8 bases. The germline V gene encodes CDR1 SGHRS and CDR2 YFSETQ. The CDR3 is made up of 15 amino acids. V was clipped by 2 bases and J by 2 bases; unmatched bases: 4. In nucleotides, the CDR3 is TGCGCCAGCAGCTTTGACAGGGGTGACACAGATACGCAGTATTTT. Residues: CASSFDRGDTDTQYF.

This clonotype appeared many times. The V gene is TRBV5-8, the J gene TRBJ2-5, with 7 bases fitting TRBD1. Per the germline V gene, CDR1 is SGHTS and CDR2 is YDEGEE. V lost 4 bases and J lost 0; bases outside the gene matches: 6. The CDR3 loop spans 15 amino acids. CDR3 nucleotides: TGTGCCAGCAGCAAAGCGACAGGGTACCAAGAGACCCAGTACTTC. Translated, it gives CASSKATGYQETQYF.

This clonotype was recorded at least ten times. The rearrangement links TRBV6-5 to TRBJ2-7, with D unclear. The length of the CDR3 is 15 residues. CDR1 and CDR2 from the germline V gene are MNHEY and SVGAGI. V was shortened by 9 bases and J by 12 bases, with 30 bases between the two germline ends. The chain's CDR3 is CARMLGVERYFGRYF. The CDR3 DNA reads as TGTGCCAGGATGTTAGGCGTAGAGAGGTATTTCGGGCGGTACTTC.

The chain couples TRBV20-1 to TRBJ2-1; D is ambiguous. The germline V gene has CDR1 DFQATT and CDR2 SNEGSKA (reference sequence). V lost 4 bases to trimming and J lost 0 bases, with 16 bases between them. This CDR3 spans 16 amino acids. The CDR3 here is CSATTPDGASYNEQFF. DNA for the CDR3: TGCAGTGCTACAACCCCGGACGGTGCCTCCTACAATGAGCAGTTCTTC.